The T cell receptor (beta chain) described here comes from a study of PD-1 blockade in mismatch repair-deficient tumors. Profiling relied on immunoSEQ multiplex PCR, and the TCRdb table lists in-frame clones only, not all of them. Found here are around 33,000 clones, approximately 80% of them singletons; the top ten hold roughly 3.5%. The CDR3 runs 15 residues. CDR1 and CDR2 from the germline V gene are MGHDK and SYGVNS. Sample: PBMCs, taken around 6 weeks after starting pembrolizumab. The origin of this receptor is an adult with mismatch repair-deficient cancer. The V gene is TRBV25-1, the J gene TRBJ2-5; 9 bases fit TRBD2. The closer fit of TRBJ2-7 to the DNA end suggests the J call may be wrong. CDR3 in amino acids: CASSEEVAGAYEQYF. CDR3 sequence (DNA): TGTGCCAGCAGTGAGGAGGTAGCGGGGGCCTACGAGCAGTACTTC.